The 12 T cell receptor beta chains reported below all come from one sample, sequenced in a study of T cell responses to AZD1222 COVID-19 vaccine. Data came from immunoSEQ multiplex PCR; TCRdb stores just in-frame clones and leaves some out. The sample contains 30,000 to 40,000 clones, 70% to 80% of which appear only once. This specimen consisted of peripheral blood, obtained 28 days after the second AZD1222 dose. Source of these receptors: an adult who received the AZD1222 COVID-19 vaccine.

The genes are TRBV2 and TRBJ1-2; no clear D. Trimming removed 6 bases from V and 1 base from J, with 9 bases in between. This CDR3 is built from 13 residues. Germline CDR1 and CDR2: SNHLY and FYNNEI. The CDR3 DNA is TGTGCCAGCAGACCCCAAAATAACTATGGCTACACCTTC. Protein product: CASRPQNNYGYTF. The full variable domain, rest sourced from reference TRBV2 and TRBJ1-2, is EPEVTQTPSHQVTQMGQEVILRCVPISNHLYFYWYRQILGQKVEFLVSFYNNEISEKSEIFDDQFSVERPDGSNFTLKIRSTKLEDSAMYFCASRPQNNYGYTFGSGTRLTVV.

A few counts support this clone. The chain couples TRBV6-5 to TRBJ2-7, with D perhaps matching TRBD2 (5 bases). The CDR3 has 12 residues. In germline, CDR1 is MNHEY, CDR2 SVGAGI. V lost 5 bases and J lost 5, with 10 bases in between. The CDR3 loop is CASSPPGNEQYF. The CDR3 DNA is TGTGCCAGCAGTCCCCCGGGGAACGAGCAGTACTTC.

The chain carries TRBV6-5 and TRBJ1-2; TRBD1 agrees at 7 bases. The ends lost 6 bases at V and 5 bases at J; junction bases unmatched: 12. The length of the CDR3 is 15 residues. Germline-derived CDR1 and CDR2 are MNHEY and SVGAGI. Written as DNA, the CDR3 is TGTGCCAGCAGCGAGGAGACGACAGGGATATATGGCTACACCTTC. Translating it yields CASSEETTGIYGYTF.

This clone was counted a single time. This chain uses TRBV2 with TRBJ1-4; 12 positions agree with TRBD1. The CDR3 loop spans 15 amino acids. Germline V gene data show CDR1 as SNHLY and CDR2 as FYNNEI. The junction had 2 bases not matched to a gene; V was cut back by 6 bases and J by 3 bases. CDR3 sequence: CASRGQGAPNEKLFF. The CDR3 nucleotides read TGTGCCAGCAGGGGACAGGGGGCCCCTAATGAAAAACTGTTTTTT.

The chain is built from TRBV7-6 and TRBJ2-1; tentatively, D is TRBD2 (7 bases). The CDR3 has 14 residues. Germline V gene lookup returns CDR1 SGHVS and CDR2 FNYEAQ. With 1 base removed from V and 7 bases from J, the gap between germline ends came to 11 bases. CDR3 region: CASSLEGGANEQFF. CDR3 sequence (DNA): TGTGCCAGCAGCTTAGAGGGGGGGGCGAATGAGCAGTTCTTC.

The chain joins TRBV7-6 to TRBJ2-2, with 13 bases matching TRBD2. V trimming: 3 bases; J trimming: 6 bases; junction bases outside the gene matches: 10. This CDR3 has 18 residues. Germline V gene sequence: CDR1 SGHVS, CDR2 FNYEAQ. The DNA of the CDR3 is TGTGCCAGCAGCTTGATTCCACCGGGACTAGCGGGGTCCGGGGAGCTGTTTTTT. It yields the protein CASSLIPPGLAGSGELFF.

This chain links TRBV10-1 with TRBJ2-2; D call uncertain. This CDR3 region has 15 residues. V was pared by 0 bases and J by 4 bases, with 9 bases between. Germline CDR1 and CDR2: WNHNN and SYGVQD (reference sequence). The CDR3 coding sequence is TGCGCCAGCAGTGAGTCGGGCTCGTCCACCGGGGAGCTGTTTTTT. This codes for CASSESGSSTGELFF.

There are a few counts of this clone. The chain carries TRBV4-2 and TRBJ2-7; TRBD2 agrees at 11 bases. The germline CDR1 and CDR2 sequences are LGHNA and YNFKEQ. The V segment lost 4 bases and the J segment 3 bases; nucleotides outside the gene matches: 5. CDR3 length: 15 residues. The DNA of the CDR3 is TGTGCCAGCAGCCCAGCACTAGCGGGGGACTACGAGCAGTACTTC. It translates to CASSPALAGDYEQYF.

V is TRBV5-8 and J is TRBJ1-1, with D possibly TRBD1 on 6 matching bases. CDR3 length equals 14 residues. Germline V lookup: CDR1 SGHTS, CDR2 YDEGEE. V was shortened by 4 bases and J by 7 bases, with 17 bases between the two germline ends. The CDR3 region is CASSRIRTAYEAFF. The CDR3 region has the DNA TGTGCCAGCAGCCGTATAAGGACAGCCTATGAAGCTTTCTTT.

DNA for the CDR3: TGTGCCATCTCCGCAGGGGTTTACAATCAGCCCCAGCATTTT. Encoded protein: CAISAGVYNQPQHF. This chain joins TRBV10-3 and TRBJ1-5, with D possibly TRBD1 on 6 matching bases. CDR3 length equals 14 residues. Trimming removed 8 bases from V and 3 bases from J, with 14 bases in between. CDR1 is ENHRY and CDR2 is SYGVKD in the germline V gene.

CDR3 sequence: CASSHAGTTLGQYV. CDR3 coding DNA: TGTGCCAGCAGCCACGCCGGGACAACCCTAGGGCAGTACGTC. The gene calls are TRBV5-6 and TRBJ2-7; D might be TRBD1 (6 bases). V lost 4 bases, J lost 9 bases, and 20 bases lay in between. This CDR3 comprises 14 residues. Germline lookup yields CDR1 SGHDT and CDR2 YYEEEE.

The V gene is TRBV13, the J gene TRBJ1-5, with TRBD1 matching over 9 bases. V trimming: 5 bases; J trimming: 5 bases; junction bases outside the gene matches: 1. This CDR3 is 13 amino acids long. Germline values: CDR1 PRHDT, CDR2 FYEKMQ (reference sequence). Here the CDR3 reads CASSGDRDQPQHF. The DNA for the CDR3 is TGTGCCAGCAGCGGGGACAGGGATCAGCCCCAGCATTTT.